The sequence of this T cell receptor beta chain was determined in a study of blood T cell repertoires in COVID-19. Germline CDR1 is LNHDA and CDR2 is SQIVND (reference sequence). Trimming cost V 6 bases and J 2 bases; bases outside gene matches: 7. The CDR3 contains 15 residues. Some clones are missing from TCRdb's copy, which holds only in-frame ones; the method was immunoSEQ multiplex PCR. This sample has under 200,000 clones; around nine tenths occur once, and the top ten carry just over 2.5%. The chain joins TRBV19 to TRBJ2-1; 7 bases line up with TRBD1. The sample consisted of peripheral blood. The receptor comes from an elderly woman with COVID-19, enrolled during active disease. The CDR3 DNA sequence: TGTGCCAGTAGGCCGACAGGGCCTACCTACAATGAGCAGTTCTTC. Translation gives CASRPTGPTYNEQFF.